The 10 T cell receptor beta chains reported below all come from one sample, sequenced in a study of blood T cell repertoires in COVID-19. Some clones are missing from TCRdb's copy, which holds only in-frame ones; the method was immunoSEQ multiplex PCR. Here the sample spans hundreds of thousands of clones, over 85% being singletons. Sequenced material: PBMCs or T cells enriched from blood (not recorded which). Receptors were obtained from a woman aged 50 to 60 who had been exposed to COVID-19.

This clone was counted between two and nine times. V gene TRBV14 combines with J gene TRBJ1-5; 8 positions match TRBD1. This CDR3 comprises 13 residues. The ends lost 4 bases at V and 4 bases at J; junction bases unmatched: 0. Germline lookup yields CDR1 SGHDN and CDR2 FVKESK. The CDR3 here is CASSRTGNQPQHF. The CDR3 DNA reads TGTGCCAGCAGCCGGACAGGGAATCAGCCCCAGCATTTT.

This clone was recorded only once. The rearrangement joins TRBV6-5 to TRBJ1-1; 7 nucleotides align to TRBD1. The CDR3 spans 14 residues. Germline trimming cut 6 bases from V and 6 bases from J; bases unmatched to any gene: 10. In germline, CDR1 is MNHEY, CDR2 SVGAGI. CDR3: CASSRDKGASEAFF. In nucleotides, the CDR3 is TGTGCCAGCAGCCGGGACAAGGGGGCCTCTGAAGCTTTCTTT.

There are a few counts of this clone. This chain links TRBV30 with TRBJ1-6; 10 nucleotides agree with TRBD1. The length of the CDR3 is 14 residues. The J segment lost 9 bases and the V segment lost 2 bases, leaving 4 bases of the junction unmatched. Per the germline V gene, CDR1 is GTSNPN and CDR2 is SVGIG (reference sequence). CDR3 amino acids: CAWSQTGGISPLHF. In DNA, the CDR3 is TGTGCCTGGAGTCAGACAGGGGGCATTTCACCCCTCCACTTT. The full variable domain, completed using reference TRBV30 and TRBJ1-6, is SQTIHQWPATLVQPVGSPLSLECTVEGTSNPNLYWYRQAAGRGLQLLFYSVGIGQISSEVPQNLSASRPQDRQFILSSKKLLLSDSGFYLCAWSQTGGISPLHFGNGTRLTVT.

CDR3 nucleotide sequence: TGCGCCAGCAGAACTACAACTAATGAAAAACTGTTTTTT. This translates into CASRTTTNEKLFF. The chain joins TRBV5-1 to TRBJ1-4; no reliable D call. Trimming stripped 5 bases from V and 0 bases from J, with 5 bases between. CDR1 and CDR2 from the germline V gene are SGHRS and YFSETQ. The CDR3 sequence is 13 residues long.

V usage is TRBV7-8 and J usage is TRBJ2-1; 9 bases line up with TRBD1. The CDR3 runs to 14 residues. Germline values: CDR1 SGHVS, CDR2 FQNEAQ. Losses at the gene ends were 4 bases for V and 12 bases for J; bases not matched to a gene: 10. This CDR3 is CASSSGTGNRGQFF. CDR3 bases: TGTGCCAGCAGCTCCGGGACAGGGAACAGGGGGCAGTTCTTC.

V and J are TRBV10-3 and TRBJ1-1, with D tentatively TRBD1 (6 bases). There are 14 residues in the CDR3. CDR1 and CDR2 from the germline V gene are ENHRY and SYGVKD. Trimming removed 4 bases from V and 1 base from J, with 10 bases in between. The CDR3 bases are TGTGCCATCAGTGGAGGCAGGGGGAACACTGAAGCTTTCTTT. This codes for CAISGGRGNTEAFF.

The chain carries TRBV29-1 and TRBJ1-4, with D hard to call. The CDR3 extends over 15 amino acids. Trimming took off 0 bases at V and 0 bases at J, with 8 bases between the two ends. From germline, CDR1 is SQVTM and CDR2 ANQGSEA. The CDR3 loop is CSVEDLGTTNEKLFF. The CDR3 region has the DNA TGCAGCGTTGAAGATCTGGGCACAACTAATGAAAAACTGTTTTTT.

The rearrangement joins TRBV18 to TRBJ1-4; D not resolved. V was clipped by 1 base and J by 8 bases, with 11 bases between them. Per the germline V gene, CDR1 is KGHSH and CDR2 is LQKENI. The CDR3 runs to 14 residues. The CDR3 is CASSPRRDEEKLFF. The CDR3 region has the DNA TGTGCCAGCTCACCACGGAGGGATGAAGAAAAACTGTTTTTT.

The V call is TRBV20-1, the J call TRBJ2-1; a weak D match, TRBD2 (5 bases). The CDR3 length is 11 residues. V was cut by 6 bases and J by 12 bases, with 15 bases left in between. CDR1 and CDR2 from the germline V gene are DFQATT and SNEGSKA (reference sequence). CDR3 residues: CSAPSPSGQFF. In nucleotides, the CDR3 is TGCAGTGCACCCAGCCCCAGCGGGCAGTTCTTC.

The chain employs TRBV2 and TRBJ2-1; no firm D call. The CDR3 spans 13 residues. The V end lost 4 bases, the J end lost 4 bases, and 8 bases lay between the germline ends. CDR1 SNHLY and CDR2 FYNNEI come from the germline V gene. The CDR3 protein is CASSGNRYNEQFF. The DNA of the CDR3 is TGTGCCAGCAGTGGGAACAGATACAATGAGCAGTTCTTC.